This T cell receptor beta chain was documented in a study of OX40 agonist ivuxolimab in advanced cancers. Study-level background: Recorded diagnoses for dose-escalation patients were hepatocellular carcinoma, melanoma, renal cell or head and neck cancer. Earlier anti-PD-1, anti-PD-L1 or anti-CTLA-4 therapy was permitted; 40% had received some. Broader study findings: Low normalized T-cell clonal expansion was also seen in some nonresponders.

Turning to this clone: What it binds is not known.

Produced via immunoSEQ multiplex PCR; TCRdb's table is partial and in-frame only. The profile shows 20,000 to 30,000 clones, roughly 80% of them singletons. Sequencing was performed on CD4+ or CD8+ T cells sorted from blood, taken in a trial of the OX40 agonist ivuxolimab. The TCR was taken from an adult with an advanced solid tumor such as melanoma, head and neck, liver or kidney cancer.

The DNA for the CDR3 is TGTGCCAGCAGCGCACAGGGGAACTATGGCTACACCTTC. Translation: CASSAQGNYGYTF. This chain links TRBV5-6 with TRBJ1-2; TRBD1 agrees at 7 bases. CDR1 is SGHDT, CDR2 YYEEEE, per germline. The trim removed 4 bases at V and 2 bases at J, leaving 2 bases unmatched. This CDR3 contains 13 residues.